This note documents a single T cell receptor (beta chain) sequence. What it binds is not known. The record originates from a study of T cell responses to AZD1222 COVID-19 vaccine. The protocol was immunoSEQ multiplex PCR, while the TCRdb copy is restricted to in-frame clones and leaves out a portion. This repertoire shows around 150,000 clones, roughly 92% found once; its top ten account for 1% to 1.5%. The study, taken as a whole, reports: Reportedly, nearly half of unique spike TCRs recognized epitopes outside B.1.351/B.1.1.7 mutations. White British ancestry dominated among donors, who included more females, and clonal diversity was possibly underestimated.

The source was peripheral blood, collected 28 days after the second AZD1222 dose. This receptor was obtained from an adult who received the AZD1222 COVID-19 vaccine.

The CDR3 spells CASSFTPHSGNTIYF. The CDR3 DNA sequence: TGTGCCAGCAGCTTCACACCCCACTCTGGAAACACCATATATTTT. The V and J genes are TRBV7-2 and TRBJ1-3, with D unresolved. Germline CDR1 reads SGHTA; CDR2 reads FQGNSA. CDR3 length: 15 residues. V lost 3 bases to trimming and J lost 0 bases, with 9 bases between them.